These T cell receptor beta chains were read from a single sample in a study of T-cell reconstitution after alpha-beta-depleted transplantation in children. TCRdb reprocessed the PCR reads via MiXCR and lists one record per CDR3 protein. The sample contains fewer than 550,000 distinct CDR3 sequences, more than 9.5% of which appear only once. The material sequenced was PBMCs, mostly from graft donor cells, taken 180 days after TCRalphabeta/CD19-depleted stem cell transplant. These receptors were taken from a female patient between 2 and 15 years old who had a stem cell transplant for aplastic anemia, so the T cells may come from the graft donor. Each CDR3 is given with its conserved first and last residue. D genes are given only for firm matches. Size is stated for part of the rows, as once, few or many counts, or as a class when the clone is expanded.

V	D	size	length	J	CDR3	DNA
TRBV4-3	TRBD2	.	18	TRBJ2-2	CASSPRPSGMGNTGELFF	TGCGCCAGCAGCCCCCGACCTAGCGGGATGGGGAACACCGGGGAGCTGTTTTTT
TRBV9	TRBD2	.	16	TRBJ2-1	CASSVGGLAGGVEQFF	TGTGCCAGCAGCGTAGGGGGACTAGCGGGAGGGGTTGAGCAGTTCTTC
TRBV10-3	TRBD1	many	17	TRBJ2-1	CAISDRGTGGAWNEQFF	TGTGCCATCAGTGATCGAGGGACAGGGGGCGCGTGGAATGAGCAGTTCTTC
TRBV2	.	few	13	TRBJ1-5	CASDSYSNQPQHF	TGTGCCAGCGACAGCTATAGCAATCAGCCCCAGCATTTT
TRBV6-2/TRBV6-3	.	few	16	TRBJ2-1	CASSYQNVGAQSEQFF	TGTGCCAGCAGTTACCAGAACGTGGGGGCGCAGAGTGAGCAGTTCTTC
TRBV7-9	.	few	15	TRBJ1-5	CASSAGVNGNQPQHF	TGTGCCAGCAGCGCCGGGGTAAATGGCAATCAGCCCCAGCATTTT
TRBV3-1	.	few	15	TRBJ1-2	CASSQFTGLTYGYTF	TGTGCCAGCAGCCAATTCACAGGCCTCACCTATGGCTACACCTTC
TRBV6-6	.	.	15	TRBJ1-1	CASRPRVGENTEAFF	TGTGCCAGCAGACCTCGGGTTGGGGAAAACACTGAAGCTTTCTTT
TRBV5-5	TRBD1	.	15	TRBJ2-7	CASSWGQGTTYEQYF	TGTGCCAGCAGCTGGGGACAGGGGACCACCTACGAGCAGTACTTC
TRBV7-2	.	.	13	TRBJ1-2	CASSQDGGNGYTF	TGTGCCAGCAGCCAGGACGGGGGGAATGGCTACACCTTC